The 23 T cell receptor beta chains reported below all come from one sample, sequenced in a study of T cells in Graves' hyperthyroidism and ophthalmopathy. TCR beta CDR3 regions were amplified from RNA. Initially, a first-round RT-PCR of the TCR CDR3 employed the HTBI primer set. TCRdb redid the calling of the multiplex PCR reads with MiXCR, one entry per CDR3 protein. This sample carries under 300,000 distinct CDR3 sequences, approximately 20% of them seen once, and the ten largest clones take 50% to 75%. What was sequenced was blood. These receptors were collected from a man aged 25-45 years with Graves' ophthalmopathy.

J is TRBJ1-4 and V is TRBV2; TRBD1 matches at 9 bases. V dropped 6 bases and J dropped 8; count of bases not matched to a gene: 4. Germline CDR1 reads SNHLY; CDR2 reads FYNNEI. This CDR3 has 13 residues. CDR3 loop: CASRGTGYEKLFF. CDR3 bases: TGTGCCAGCAGGGGGACAGGGTACGAAAAACTGTTTTTT. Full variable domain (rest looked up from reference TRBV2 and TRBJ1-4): EPEVTQTPSHQVTQMGQEVILRCVPISNHLYFYWYRQILGQKVEFLVSFYNNEISEKSEIFDDQFSVERPDGSNFTLKIRSTKLEDSAMYFCASRGTGYEKLFFGSGTQLSVL.

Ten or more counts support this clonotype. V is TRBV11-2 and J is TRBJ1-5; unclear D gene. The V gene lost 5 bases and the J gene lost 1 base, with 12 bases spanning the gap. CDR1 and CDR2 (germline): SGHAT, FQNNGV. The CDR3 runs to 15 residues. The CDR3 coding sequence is TGTGCCAGCAGCCCAGGACCGCTCAGCAATCAGCCCCAGCATTTT. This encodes CASSPGPLSNQPQHF.

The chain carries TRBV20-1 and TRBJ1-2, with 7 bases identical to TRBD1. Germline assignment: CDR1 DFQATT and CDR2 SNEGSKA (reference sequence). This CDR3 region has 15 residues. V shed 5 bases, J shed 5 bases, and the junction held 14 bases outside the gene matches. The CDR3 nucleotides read TGCAGTGCTCGGGGTGGACAGGAGAGCTTTTATGGCTACACCTTC. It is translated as CSARGGQESFYGYTF.

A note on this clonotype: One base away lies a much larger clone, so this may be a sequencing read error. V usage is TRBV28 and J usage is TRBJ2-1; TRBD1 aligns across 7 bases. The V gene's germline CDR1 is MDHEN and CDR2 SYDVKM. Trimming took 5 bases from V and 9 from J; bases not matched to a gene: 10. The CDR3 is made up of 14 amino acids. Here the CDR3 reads CASSQPRDSGEQFF. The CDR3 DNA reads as TGTGCCAGCAGTCAACCAAGGGACAGCGGTGAGCAGTTCTTC.

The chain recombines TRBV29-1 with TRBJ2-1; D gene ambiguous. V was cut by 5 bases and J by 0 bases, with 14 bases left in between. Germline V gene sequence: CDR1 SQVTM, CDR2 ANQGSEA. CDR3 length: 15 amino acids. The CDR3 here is CSVRVWTHSYNEQFF. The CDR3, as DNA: TGCAGCGTTCGGGTATGGACCCACTCCTACAATGAGCAGTTCTTC.

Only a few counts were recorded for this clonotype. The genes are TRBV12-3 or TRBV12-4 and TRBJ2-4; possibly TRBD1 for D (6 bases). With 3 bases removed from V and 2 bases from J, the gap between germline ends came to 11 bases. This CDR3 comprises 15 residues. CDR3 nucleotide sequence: TGTGCCAGCAGTTTGGAGCAGGGGCCCAAAAACATTCAGTACTTC. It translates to CASSLEQGPKNIQYF.

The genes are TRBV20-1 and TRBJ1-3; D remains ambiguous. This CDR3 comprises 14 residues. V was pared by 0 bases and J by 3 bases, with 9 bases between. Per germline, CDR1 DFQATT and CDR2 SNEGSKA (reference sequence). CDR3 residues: CSARDQAHGNTIYF. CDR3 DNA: TGCAGTGCTAGAGACCAGGCCCATGGAAACACCATATATTTT.

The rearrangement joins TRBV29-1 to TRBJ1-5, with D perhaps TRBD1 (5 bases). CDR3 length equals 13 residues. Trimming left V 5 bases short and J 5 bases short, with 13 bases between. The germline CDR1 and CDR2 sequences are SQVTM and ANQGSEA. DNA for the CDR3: TGCAGCGTTTCCGGGGGACTGTATCAGCCCCAGCATTTT. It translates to CSVSGGLYQPQHF.

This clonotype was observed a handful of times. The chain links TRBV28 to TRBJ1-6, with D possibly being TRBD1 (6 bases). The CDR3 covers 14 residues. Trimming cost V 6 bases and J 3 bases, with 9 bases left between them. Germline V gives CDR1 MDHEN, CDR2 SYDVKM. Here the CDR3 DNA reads TGTGCCAGCAGACAGGGCTACTATAATTCACCCCTCCACTTT. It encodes CASRQGYYNSPLHF.

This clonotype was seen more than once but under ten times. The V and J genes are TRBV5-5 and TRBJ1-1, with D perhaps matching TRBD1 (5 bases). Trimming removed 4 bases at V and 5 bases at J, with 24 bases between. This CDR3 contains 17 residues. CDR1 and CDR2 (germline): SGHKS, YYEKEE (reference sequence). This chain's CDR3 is CASSPGGGGVIETEAFF. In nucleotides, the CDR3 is TGTGCCAGCAGCCCTGGTGGGGGAGGTGTAATTGAGACTGAAGCTTTCTTT.

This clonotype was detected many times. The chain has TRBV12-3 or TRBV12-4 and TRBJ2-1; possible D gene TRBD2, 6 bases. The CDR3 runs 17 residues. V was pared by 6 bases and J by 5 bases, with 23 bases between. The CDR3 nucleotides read TGTGCCAGCAGCAATAGACGGGACTTACAAGGGGACAATGAGCAGTTCTTC. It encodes CASSNRRDLQGDNEQFF.

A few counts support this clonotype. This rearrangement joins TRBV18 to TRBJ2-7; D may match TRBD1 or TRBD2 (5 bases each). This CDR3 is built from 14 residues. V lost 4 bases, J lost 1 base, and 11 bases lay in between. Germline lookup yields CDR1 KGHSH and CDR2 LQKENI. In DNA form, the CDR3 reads TGTGCCAGCTCACGGGGGTCTAATTCCTACGAGCAGTACTTC. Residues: CASSRGSNSYEQYF.

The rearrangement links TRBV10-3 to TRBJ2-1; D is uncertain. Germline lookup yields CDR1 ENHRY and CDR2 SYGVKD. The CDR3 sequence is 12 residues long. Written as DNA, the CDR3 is TGTGCTTCCCAAGCACCCCCCGGGGAGCAGTTCTTC. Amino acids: CASQAPPGEQFF.

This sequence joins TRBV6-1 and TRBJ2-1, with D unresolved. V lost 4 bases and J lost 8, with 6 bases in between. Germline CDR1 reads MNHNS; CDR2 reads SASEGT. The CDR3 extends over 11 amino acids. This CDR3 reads CASSGLDEQFF. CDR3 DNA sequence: TGTGCCAGCAGTGGATTAGATGAGCAGTTCTTC.

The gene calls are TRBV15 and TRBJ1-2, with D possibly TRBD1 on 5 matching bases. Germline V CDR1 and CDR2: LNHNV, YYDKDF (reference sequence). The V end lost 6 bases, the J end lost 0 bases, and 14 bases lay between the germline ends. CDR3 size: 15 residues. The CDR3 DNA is TGTGCCACCAGGGTTCGAGGGGCAGCTAACTATGGCTACACCTTC. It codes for CATRVRGAANYGYTF.

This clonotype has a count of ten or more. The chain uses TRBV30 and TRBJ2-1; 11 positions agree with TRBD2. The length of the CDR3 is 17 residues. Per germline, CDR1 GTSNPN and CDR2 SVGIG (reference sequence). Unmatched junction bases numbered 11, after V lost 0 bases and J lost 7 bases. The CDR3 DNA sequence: TGTGCCTGGAGTGTAGTTGGGAAACTAGCGGGAGCGAATGAGCAGTTCTTC. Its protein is CAWSVVGKLAGANEQFF.

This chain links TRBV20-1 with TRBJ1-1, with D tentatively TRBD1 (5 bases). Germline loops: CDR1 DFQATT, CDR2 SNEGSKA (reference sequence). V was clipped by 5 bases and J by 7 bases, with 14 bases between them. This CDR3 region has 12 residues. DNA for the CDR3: TGCAGTGCTCTCACCTCGGGGCTTGAAGCTTTCTTT. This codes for CSALTSGLEAFF.

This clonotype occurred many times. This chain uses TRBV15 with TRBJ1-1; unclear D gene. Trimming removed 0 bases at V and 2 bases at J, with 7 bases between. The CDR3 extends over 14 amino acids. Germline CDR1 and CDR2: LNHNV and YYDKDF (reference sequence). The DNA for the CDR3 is TGTGCCACCAGCAGAGACAGATTCAACACTGAAGCTTTCTTT. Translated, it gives CATSRDRFNTEAFF.

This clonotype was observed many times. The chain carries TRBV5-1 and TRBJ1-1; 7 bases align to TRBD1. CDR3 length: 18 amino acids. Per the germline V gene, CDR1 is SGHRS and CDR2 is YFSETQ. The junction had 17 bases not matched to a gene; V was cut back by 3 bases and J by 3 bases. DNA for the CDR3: TGCGCCAGCAGCTGGAGGGGGAGGGGGCTACGGTTGGACACTGAAGCTTTCTTT. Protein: CASSWRGRGLRLDTEAFF.

CDR3 loop: CASSLRGDVDTQYF. The CDR3 DNA sequence: TGCGCCAGCAGCTTGAGGGGAGACGTAGATACGCAGTATTTT. The chain recombines TRBV5-1 with TRBJ2-3, with D perhaps assigned TRBD1 or TRBD2 (5 bases each). Germline values: CDR1 SGHRS, CDR2 YFSETQ. CDR3 size: 14 residues. Trimming stripped 1 base from V and 5 bases from J, with 11 bases between.

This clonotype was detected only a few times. CDR3 nucleotide sequence: TGTGCCAGCAGCTTAGTTACCCGGGGGTGGCTTGGAGAGACCCAGTACTTC. It translates to CASSLVTRGWLGETQYF. The chain has TRBV11-2 and TRBJ2-5, with a weak D call TRBD2 (6 bases). The CDR3 is made up of 17 amino acids. Germline V gives CDR1 SGHAT, CDR2 FQNNGV. V was trimmed by 1 base and J by 4 bases, leaving 19 bases between them.

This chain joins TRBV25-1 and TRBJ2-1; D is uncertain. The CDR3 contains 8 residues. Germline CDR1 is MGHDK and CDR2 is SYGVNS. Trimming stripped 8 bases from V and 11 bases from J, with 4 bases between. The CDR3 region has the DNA TGTGCCAGCGGTAAGCAGTTCTTC. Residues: CASGKQFF.

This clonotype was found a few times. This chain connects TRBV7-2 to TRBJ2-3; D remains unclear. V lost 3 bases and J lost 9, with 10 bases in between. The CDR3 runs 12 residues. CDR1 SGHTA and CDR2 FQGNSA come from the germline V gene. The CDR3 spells CASSLPSRTQYF. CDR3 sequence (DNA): TGTGCCAGCAGCTTGCCCTCTCGGACGCAGTATTTT.